The rows below give T cell receptor beta chains drawn from one sample of a study of CD8 T cells in Susac syndrome. TCRdb re-analysed the immunoSEQ multiplex PCR reads in MiXCR, keeping a single row per CDR3 protein. This table holds roughly 250,000 distinct CDR3 sequences, 90% to 96% found once. The sequencing input was CD4+ T cells from PBMCs. These TCRs come from a human donor with Susac syndrome. Each CDR3 is given with its conserved first and last residue. The D gene is left open where the match is weak. Not all rows give a size; the values are once, few, many and, for expanded clones, a class.

j_gene: TRBJ2-1; len: 14; v_gene: TRBV29-1; abundance: -; d_gene: -; CDR3nt: TGCAGCGTTGAATCTAGGAACGTTTACAATGAGCAGTTCTTC; CDR3aa: CSVESRNVYNEQFF
j_gene: TRBJ2-7; len: 14; v_gene: TRBV28; abundance: -; d_gene: TRBD1; CDR3nt: TGTGCCAGCAGCAATGGACAGGGCCCGGACGAGCAGTACTTC; CDR3aa: CASSNGQGPDEQYF
j_gene: TRBJ1-1; len: 14; v_gene: TRBV5-4; abundance: -; d_gene: -; CDR3nt: TGTGCCAGCAGCTTTGGGGGCGCGCGGACTGAAGCTTTCTTT; CDR3aa: CASSFGGARTEAFF
j_gene: TRBJ2-7; len: 14; v_gene: TRBV28; abundance: -; d_gene: -; CDR3nt: TGTGCCAGCAGGTCCACAGGGAGCGGTTACGAGCAGTACTTC; CDR3aa: CASRSTGSGYEQYF
j_gene: TRBJ1-1; len: 14; v_gene: TRBV5-6; abundance: -; d_gene: TRBD1; CDR3nt: TGTGCCAGCAGGCTGAGACAGGGGTGGACTGAAGCTTTCTTT; CDR3aa: CASRLRQGWTEAFF
j_gene: TRBJ2-1; len: 18; v_gene: TRBV29-1; abundance: -; d_gene: TRBD2; CDR3nt: TGCAGCGTTGAAGGAGAGAGGATAGCGGGAGGATCTTTTAATGAGCAGTTCTTC; CDR3aa: CSVEGERIAGGSFNEQFF
j_gene: TRBJ1-2; len: 14; v_gene: TRBV28; abundance: -; d_gene: -; CDR3nt: TGTGCCAGCAGTTCCCCAAGCAGGGAGGATGGCTACACCTTC; CDR3aa: CASSSPSREDGYTF
j_gene: TRBJ1-2; len: 13; v_gene: TRBV29-1; abundance: -; d_gene: -; CDR3nt: TGCAGCGTTGCGATTGTGGGGGCTCGCGGCTACACCTTC; CDR3aa: CSVAIVGARGYTF
j_gene: TRBJ2-1; len: 12; v_gene: TRBV10-3; abundance: -; d_gene: -; CDR3nt: TGTGCCATCAGAAAGACGGGCAATGAGCAGTTCTTC; CDR3aa: CAIRKTGNEQFF
j_gene: TRBJ2-5; len: 16; v_gene: TRBV24-1; abundance: -; d_gene: -; CDR3nt: TGTGCCACCAGTGATTCGGGTATTGGGGGATACGAGACCCAGTACTTC; CDR3aa: CATSDSGIGGYETQYF
j_gene: TRBJ1-2; len: 19; v_gene: TRBV4-1; abundance: -; d_gene: -; CDR3nt: TGCGCCAGCAGCCAGACAAGGACAGCTCAGACAACCCTCAACTATGGCTACACCTTC; CDR3aa: CASSQTRTAQTTLNYGYTF
j_gene: TRBJ1-1; len: 12; v_gene: TRBV28; abundance: few; d_gene: -; CDR3nt: TGTGCCAGCAGTTTGTCGAACACTGAAGCTTTCTTT; CDR3aa: CASSLSNTEAFF
j_gene: TRBJ2-5; len: 14; v_gene: TRBV29-1; abundance: -; d_gene: -; CDR3nt: TGCAGCGTTGAAGATCGAGCGGATAAAGAGACCCAGTACTTC; CDR3aa: CSVEDRADKETQYF
j_gene: TRBJ2-3; len: 15; v_gene: TRBV3-1; abundance: once; d_gene: -; CDR3nt: TGTGCCAGCGCTCAGATAAGGCAGCTCACAGATACGCAGTATTTT; CDR3aa: CASAQIRQLTDTQYF
j_gene: TRBJ2-2; len: 15; v_gene: TRBV20-1; abundance: -; d_gene: -; CDR3nt: TGCAGTGCTAGAGTCGGGCCCATCAACACCGGGGAGCTGTTTTTT; CDR3aa: CSARVGPINTGELFF
j_gene: TRBJ1-2; len: 16; v_gene: TRBV5-1; abundance: -; d_gene: -; CDR3nt: TGCGCCAGCAGCTTGGACCCGCGGTTGGCACAGGGTGGCTACACCTTC; CDR3aa: CASSLDPRLAQGGYTF
j_gene: TRBJ2-7; len: 14; v_gene: TRBV27; abundance: -; d_gene: -; CDR3nt: TGTGCCAGCAGTTTTCAGGGGGGACCCTACGAGCAGTACTTC; CDR3aa: CASSFQGGPYEQYF
j_gene: TRBJ2-5; len: 15; v_gene: TRBV18; abundance: -; d_gene: TRBD1; CDR3nt: TGTGCCAGCTCACAAGCTACAGGGGTCCAAGAGACCCAGTACTTC; CDR3aa: CASSQATGVQETQYF
j_gene: TRBJ2-7; len: 15; v_gene: TRBV29-1; abundance: -; d_gene: TRBD2; CDR3nt: TGCAGCGTTGACGGACTAGCGGGAGTTCACGACGAGCAGTACTTC; CDR3aa: CSVDGLAGVHDEQYF
j_gene: TRBJ2-1; len: 15; v_gene: TRBV5-1; abundance: -; d_gene: -; CDR3nt: TGCGCCAGCAGCTTTGGCAATAGCGGTTACAATGAGCAGTTCTTC; CDR3aa: CASSFGNSGYNEQFF
j_gene: TRBJ2-2; len: 17; v_gene: TRBV9; abundance: -; d_gene: -; CDR3nt: TGTGCCAGCAGCGTAGGGGCAGGGACACGCAACACCGGGGAGCTGTTTTTT; CDR3aa: CASSVGAGTRNTGELFF
j_gene: TRBJ2-1; len: 12; v_gene: TRBV9; abundance: -; d_gene: -; CDR3nt: TGTGCCAGCAGCGTAGCTAGGGATGAGCAGTTCTTC; CDR3aa: CASSVARDEQFF
j_gene: TRBJ2-1; len: 17; v_gene: TRBV14; abundance: -; d_gene: -; CDR3nt: TGTGCCAGCAGCCAAGATCTTGGGGCAGGGCCGTACAATGAGCAGTTCTTC; CDR3aa: CASSQDLGAGPYNEQFF
j_gene: TRBJ1-2; len: 14; v_gene: TRBV2; abundance: -; d_gene: -; CDR3nt: TGTGCCCGGACCCCTTGGGACGCCAGTGCTGGCTACACCTTC; CDR3aa: CARTPWDASAGYTF
j_gene: TRBJ1-2; len: 12; v_gene: TRBV7-2; abundance: -; d_gene: -; CDR3nt: TGTGCCAGCAGCTTAGAAGGATTTGGCTACACCTTC; CDR3aa: CASSLEGFGYTF
j_gene: TRBJ1-5; len: 16; v_gene: TRBV12-3/TRBV12-4; abundance: -; d_gene: -; CDR3nt: TGTGCCAGCAGCCGGAACCATGGGGCATATGGTCAGCCCCAGCATTTT; CDR3aa: CASSRNHGAYGQPQHF
j_gene: TRBJ2-3; len: 16; v_gene: TRBV30; abundance: -; d_gene: -; CDR3nt: TGTGCCTGGAGTCGGGGAGGGGGGGGCGGCACAGATACGCAGTATTTT; CDR3aa: CAWSRGGGGGTDTQYF
j_gene: TRBJ1-6; len: 15; v_gene: TRBV15; abundance: -; d_gene: -; CDR3nt: TGTGCCACCAGCAGAGACAGCCTAACTAATTCACCCCTCCACTTT; CDR3aa: CATSRDSLTNSPLHF
j_gene: TRBJ1-2; len: 10; v_gene: TRBV29-1; abundance: -; d_gene: -; CDR3nt: TGCAGCGTTGGTGGCTATGGCTACACCTTC; CDR3aa: CSVGGYGYTF
j_gene: TRBJ2-7; len: 16; v_gene: TRBV3-1; abundance: -; d_gene: -; CDR3nt: TGTGCCAGCAGCCAAGGGCCGCAGAGAGGTGTGTACGAGCAGTACTTC; CDR3aa: CASSQGPQRGVYEQYF
j_gene: TRBJ2-1; len: 15; v_gene: TRBV3-1; abundance: -; d_gene: TRBD2; CDR3nt: TGTGCCAGCAGCTTTCCGGGACTAGCTTCGGGAGAGCAGTTCTTC; CDR3aa: CASSFPGLASGEQFF
j_gene: TRBJ1-2; len: 14; v_gene: TRBV11-3; abundance: -; d_gene: -; CDR3nt: TGTGCCAGCAGCGCCCAATCACAGGGTTATGGCTACACCTTC; CDR3aa: CASSAQSQGYGYTF
j_gene: TRBJ1-4; len: 15; v_gene: TRBV12-3/TRBV12-4; abundance: -; d_gene: TRBD1; CDR3nt: TGTGCCAGCAGCCAAGACAGGGGGCGACGTGAAAAACTGTTTTTT; CDR3aa: CASSQDRGRREKLFF
j_gene: TRBJ2-1; len: 12; v_gene: TRBV4-2; abundance: -; d_gene: -; CDR3nt: TGTGCCAGCAGCCAAGATTTAACAGAGCAGTTCTTC; CDR3aa: CASSQDLTEQFF
j_gene: TRBJ2-1; len: 12; v_gene: TRBV5-4; abundance: -; d_gene: -; CDR3nt: TGTGCCAGCAGCTCCACCTTCAATGAGCAGTTCTTC; CDR3aa: CASSSTFNEQFF
j_gene: TRBJ2-1; len: 14; v_gene: TRBV6-4; abundance: -; d_gene: TRBD2; CDR3nt: TGTGCCAGCAGCGAGACAGAAACCGGGACTAGGCAGTTCTTC; CDR3aa: CASSETETGTRQFF
j_gene: TRBJ2-5; len: 14; v_gene: TRBV20-1; abundance: -; d_gene: TRBD2; CDR3nt: TGCAGTGCTAGTAACAGCGGGAGTCGAGAGACCCAGTACTTC; CDR3aa: CSASNSGSRETQYF